This TCR beta chain was identified in a study of OX40 agonist ivuxolimab in advanced cancers. Some background on the complete study: The costimulatory receptor OX40 (CD134) was targeted by ivuxolimab, a fully human IgG2 agonistic monoclonal antibody. Intravenous ivuxolimab was administered to patients every 2 weeks at six dose levels: 0.01, 0.1, 0.3, 1.5, 3 and 10 mg/kg. Of the approximately 50 dose-escalation patients, hepatocellular carcinoma was present in roughly 19, melanoma in about 15, renal cell carcinoma in 9 and head and neck cancer in 9. A male proportion of approximately 83% and a mean age of about 60 years, ranging from about 23 to 90, were recorded for the dose-escalation cohort. Prior anti-PD-1, anti-PD-L1 or anti-CTLA-4 therapy was permitted, and 40% of dose-escalation patients had received checkpoint inhibitors. Three dose-escalation patients achieved partial responses, one with hepatocellular carcinoma and two with cutaneous melanoma. The point of sequencing TCRbeta in the periphery was to test whether ivuxolimab changed TCR sequence diversity and drove clonal T-cell expansion. The paper describes the monotherapy dose-escalation part (N of about 47 patients) of the phase I trial of ivuxolimab. Overall results and qualifications from the work: In the 0.1-3.0 mg/kg groups, partial responders had among the lowest normalized peripheral clonal expansion, particularly in CD8+ T cells. On average, CD8+ T cells showed more expanded clones than CD4+ T cells after ivuxolimab. Which antigens the clonally expanded peripheral T cells were specific for was not determined. Low levels of normalized T-cell clonal expansion were also seen in some nonresponding patients. Clonal expansion of both CD4+ and CD8+ blood T cells was observed from baseline to week 6 at doses 0.1 to 3.0 mg/kg.

The CDR3, cysteine through phenylalanine, is 16 amino acids long. Solely the CDR3 DNA is kept, with 48 bases framed from the first base. V is cut back by 10 bases and J by 6 bases, with 20 bases in the junction unmatched. As encoded in the germline V gene (reference sequence), CDR1 is LNHDA while CDR2 is SQIVND. To sequence the TCRbeta CDR3 region, genomic DNA was isolated from the sorted cells. TCRbeta CDR3 regions were sequenced using the immunoSEQ Assay. TCRdb obtained this table from immuneACCESS and retained in-frame rearrangements with V and J assigned. These tables miss some clones; where compared with another copy, unresolved V genes account for less than half of the shortfall, and the remainder is unexplained. This sample holds 100,000 to 150,000 clones; roughly 92% were observed only once. The top ten hold roughly 0.8% of the sample. The trial excluded patients who had a history of autoimmune disease or were on systemic immunosuppression. In every dose cohort, peripheral blood was drawn for TCR sequencing at baseline, cycle 4 day 1, and cycle 7 day 1. Samples came from an open-label, multicenter, first-in-human phase I dose-escalation trial of ivuxolimab. Adults with locally advanced or metastatic melanoma, renal cell carcinoma, hepatocellular carcinoma or head and neck squamous cell carcinoma were enrolled in the trial. Before TCR sequencing, CD4+ and CD8+ T cells were separately sorted from peripheral blood.

Note on this clone: This clone's antigen is unknown. Base qualities are not provided; no much larger clone lies one nucleotide away.

The material was CD4+ or CD8+ T cells sorted from blood, obtained in a trial of the OX40 agonist ivuxolimab. Recombination connected TRBV19 to TRBJ1-2; TRBD1 lines up with 7 middle nucleotides. This receptor was taken from an adult with an advanced solid tumor such as melanoma, head and neck, liver or kidney cancer. The CDR3 region has the sequence CATAGTDVSILNGYTF. The nucleotide sequence is TGTGCCACCGCGGGGACAGATGTCTCCATTCTCAATGGCTACACCTTC.